This TCR beta chain stems from a study of T cells in Graves' hyperthyroidism and ophthalmopathy. Overall study results and limits: The model foresaw ophthalmopathy a median about 6.5 months prior to onset. A model using 13 V-J features told ophthalmopathy apart from stable hyperthyroidism.

This clonotype came up many times. What it recognizes is unknown. Drawn at first hyperthyroidism diagnosis, the blood sample preceded any ophthalmopathy symptoms. PBMCs were obtained from over 8.5 ml fresh peripheral blood. Looked up from germline, CDR1 is KGHSH and CDR2 is LQKENI. The V gene lost 1 base and the J gene lost 3 bases, with 9 bases spanning the gap. CDR3 length: 14 amino acids. Amplification targeted TCR beta CDR3 regions from RNA transcripts. The HTBI primer set served for first-round RT-PCR of the TCR CDR3. One entry per CDR3 protein, called by TCRdb with MiXCR from the multiplex PCR reads. The top ten clones hold about a sixth of a sample with more than 550,000 distinct CDR3 sequences, roughly a sixth of them seen once.

The sequencing input was blood. This chain uses TRBV18 with TRBJ2-5; weak D call: TRBD1 (6 bases). This TCR came from a woman aged 45 to 65 with Graves' hyperthyroidism that later progressed to Graves' ophthalmopathy. The CDR3, as DNA: TGTGCCAGCTCACCACGCCGGACAGAAGAGACCCAGTACTTC. Amino acid sequence: CASSPRRTEETQYF.